This is a list of T cell receptor beta chains from one sample in a study of cytomegalovirus exposure and HLA in healthy donors. Libraries were prepared by immunoSEQ multiplex PCR; TCRdb keeps only in-frame clonotypes and omits some of them. The sample holds tens of thousands of clones. The sequenced material came from PBMCs. The receptor source for this set is a male donor in good health and CMV-seronegative. Each CDR3 is given with its conserved first and last residue. D genes are given only for firm matches.

d_call: -; j_call: TRBJ1-1; v_call: TRBV7-2; cdr3_aa: CASSLARAGESEAFF; cdr3_nt: TGTGCCAGCAGCTTAGCGCGGGCAGGGGAGTCGGAGGCTTTCTTT
d_call: TRBD2; j_call: TRBJ2-7; v_call: TRBV28; cdr3_aa: CASSSSSGRNEQYF; cdr3_nt: TGTGCCAGCAGCTCCTCTAGCGGGAGGAACGAGCAGTACTTC
d_call: -; j_call: TRBJ1-2; v_call: TRBV5-1; cdr3_aa: CASSLIPQNYGYTF; cdr3_nt: TGCGCCAGCAGCTTGATACCACAGAACTATGGCTACACCTTC
d_call: -; j_call: TRBJ2-1; v_call: TRBV13; cdr3_aa: CASSTYYSYNEQFF; cdr3_nt: TGTGCCAGCAGCACCTACTACTCCTACAATGAGCAGTTCTTC
d_call: -; j_call: TRBJ2-3; v_call: TRBV19; cdr3_aa: CASSIGPGEDTQYF; cdr3_nt: TGTGCCAGTAGTATCGGTCCGGGGGAAGATACGCAGTATTTT
d_call: TRBD1; j_call: TRBJ2-1; v_call: TRBV7-9; cdr3_aa: CASTRDSSSYNEQFF; cdr3_nt: TGTGCCAGCACCAGGGACAGCAGCTCCTACAATGAGCAGTTCTTC
d_call: -; j_call: TRBJ1-6; v_call: TRBV6-5; cdr3_aa: CASSYSGSSYNSPLHF; cdr3_nt: TGTGCCAGCAGTTACTCGGGGAGCTCCTATAATTCACCCCTCCACTTT
d_call: TRBD2; j_call: TRBJ2-3; v_call: TRBV30; cdr3_aa: CAWSVTSGYTDTQYF; cdr3_nt: TGTGCCTGGAGTGTTACTAGCGGGTACACAGATACGCAGTATTTT
d_call: TRBD1; j_call: TRBJ1-6; v_call: TRBV5-1; cdr3_aa: CASSLKQGENSPLHF; cdr3_nt: TGCGCCAGCAGCTTGAAGCAGGGGGAGAATTCACCCCTCCACTTT
d_call: TRBD2; j_call: TRBJ2-1; v_call: TRBV7-9; cdr3_aa: CASSLAGGDNEQFF; cdr3_nt: TGTGCCAGCAGCTTAGCGGGAGGGGACAATGAGCAGTTCTTC
d_call: -; j_call: TRBJ1-3; v_call: TRBV7-8; cdr3_aa: CASSLSWPSGNTIYF; cdr3_nt: TGTGCCAGCAGCTTAAGTTGGCCCTCTGGAAACACCATATATTTT
d_call: -; j_call: TRBJ2-3; v_call: TRBV5-1; cdr3_aa: CASSLMEGDTQYF; cdr3_nt: TGCGCCAGCAGCTTGATGGAGGGGGATACGCAGTATTTT
d_call: -; j_call: TRBJ2-7; v_call: TRBV5-1; cdr3_aa: CASSFQGSDEQYF; cdr3_nt: TGCGCCAGCAGCTTCCAGGGCAGCGACGAGCAGTACTTC